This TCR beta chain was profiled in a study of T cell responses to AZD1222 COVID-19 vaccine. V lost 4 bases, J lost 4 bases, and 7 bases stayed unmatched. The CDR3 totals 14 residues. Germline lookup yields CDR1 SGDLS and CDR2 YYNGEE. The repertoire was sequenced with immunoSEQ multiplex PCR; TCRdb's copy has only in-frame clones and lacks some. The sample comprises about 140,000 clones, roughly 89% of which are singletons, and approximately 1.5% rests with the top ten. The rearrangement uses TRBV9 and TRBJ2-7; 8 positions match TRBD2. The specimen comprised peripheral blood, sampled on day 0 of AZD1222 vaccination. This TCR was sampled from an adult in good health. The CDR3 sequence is CASSLSGGAYEQYF. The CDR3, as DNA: TGTGCCAGCAGCTTGAGCGGGGGAGCTTACGAGCAGTACTTC. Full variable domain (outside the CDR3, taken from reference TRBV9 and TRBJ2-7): DSGVTQTPKHLITATGQRVTLRCSPRSGDLSVYWYQQSLDQGLQFLIQYYNGEERAKGNILERFSAQQFPDLHSELNLSSLELGDSALYFCASSLSGGAYEQYFGPGTRLTVT.